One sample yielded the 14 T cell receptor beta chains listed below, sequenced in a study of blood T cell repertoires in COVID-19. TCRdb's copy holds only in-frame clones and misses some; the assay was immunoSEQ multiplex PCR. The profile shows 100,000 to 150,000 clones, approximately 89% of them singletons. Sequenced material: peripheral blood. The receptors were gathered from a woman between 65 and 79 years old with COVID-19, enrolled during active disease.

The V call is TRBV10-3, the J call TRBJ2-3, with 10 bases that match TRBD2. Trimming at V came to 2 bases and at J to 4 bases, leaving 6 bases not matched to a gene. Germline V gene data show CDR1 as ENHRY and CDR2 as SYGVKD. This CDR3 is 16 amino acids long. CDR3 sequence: CAISEALAGGSDTQYF. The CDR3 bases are TGTGCCATCAGTGAGGCATTAGCGGGGGGATCAGATACGCAGTATTTT.

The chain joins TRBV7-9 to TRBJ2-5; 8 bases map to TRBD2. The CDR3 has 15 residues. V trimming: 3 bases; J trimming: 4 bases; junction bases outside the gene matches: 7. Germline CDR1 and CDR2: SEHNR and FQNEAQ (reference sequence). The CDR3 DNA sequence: TGTGCCAGCAGCTTTGCGGGGGGCCTGAGAGAGACCCAGTACTTC. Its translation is CASSFAGGLRETQYF.

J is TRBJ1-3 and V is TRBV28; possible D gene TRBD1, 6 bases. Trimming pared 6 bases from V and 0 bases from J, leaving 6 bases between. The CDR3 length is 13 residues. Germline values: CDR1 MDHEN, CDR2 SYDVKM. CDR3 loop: CASRDSSGNTIYF. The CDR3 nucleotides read TGTGCCAGCAGGGACAGCTCTGGAAACACCATATATTTT.

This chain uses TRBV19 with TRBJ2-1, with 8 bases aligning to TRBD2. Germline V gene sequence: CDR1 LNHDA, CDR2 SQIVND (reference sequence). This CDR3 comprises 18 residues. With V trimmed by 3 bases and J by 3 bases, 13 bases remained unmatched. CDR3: CASSIQEPGLVFYNEQFF. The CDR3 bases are TGTGCCAGTAGTATTCAAGAACCGGGACTAGTATTCTACAATGAGCAGTTCTTC.

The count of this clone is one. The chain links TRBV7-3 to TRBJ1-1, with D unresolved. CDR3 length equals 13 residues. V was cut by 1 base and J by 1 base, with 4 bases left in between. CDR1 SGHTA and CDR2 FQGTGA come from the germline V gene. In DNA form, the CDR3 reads TGTGCCAGCAGCTTAATAGCGAACACTGAAGCTTTCTTT. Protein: CASSLIANTEAFF.

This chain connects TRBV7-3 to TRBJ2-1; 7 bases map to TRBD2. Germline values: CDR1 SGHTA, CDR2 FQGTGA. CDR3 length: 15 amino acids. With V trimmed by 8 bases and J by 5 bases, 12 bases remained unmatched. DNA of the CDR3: TGTGCCAGCGGAGATTCAGCTAGCGGACACAATGAGCAGTTCTTC. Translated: CASGDSASGHNEQFF.

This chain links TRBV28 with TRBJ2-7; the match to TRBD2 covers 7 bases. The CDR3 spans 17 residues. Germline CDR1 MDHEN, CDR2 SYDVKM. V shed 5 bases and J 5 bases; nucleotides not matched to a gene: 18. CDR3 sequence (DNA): TGTGCCAGCAGTCCCGGGGGGATGGTGAGAAGGAATCACGAGCAGTACTTC. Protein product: CASSPGGMVRRNHEQYF.

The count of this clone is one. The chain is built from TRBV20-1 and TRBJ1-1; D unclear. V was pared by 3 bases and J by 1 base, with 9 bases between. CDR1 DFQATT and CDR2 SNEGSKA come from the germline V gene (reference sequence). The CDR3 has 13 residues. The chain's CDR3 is CSASFSGNTEAFF. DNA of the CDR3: TGCAGTGCTAGTTTTTCCGGGAACACTGAAGCTTTCTTT.

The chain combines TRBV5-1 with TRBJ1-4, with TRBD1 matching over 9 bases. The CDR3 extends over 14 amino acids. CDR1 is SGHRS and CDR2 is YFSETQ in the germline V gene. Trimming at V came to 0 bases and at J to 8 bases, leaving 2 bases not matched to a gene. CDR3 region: CASSLGTGDEKLFF. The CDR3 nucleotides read TGCGCCAGCAGCTTGGGGACAGGGGACGAAAAACTGTTTTTT. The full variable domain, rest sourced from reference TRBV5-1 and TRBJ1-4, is KAGVTQTPRYLIKTRGQQVTLSCSPISGHRSVSWYQQTPGQGLQFLFEYFSETQRNKGNFPGRFSGRQFSNSRSEMNVSTLELGDSALYLCASSLGTGDEKLFFGSGTQLSVL.

This chain's CDR3 is CASSLFPVQETQYF. The DNA for the CDR3 is TGTGCCAGCAGTTTATTTCCTGTCCAAGAGACCCAGTACTTC. This chain connects TRBV28 to TRBJ2-5; no reliable D call. This CDR3 comprises 14 residues. From germline, CDR1 is MDHEN and CDR2 SYDVKM. V was trimmed by 1 base and J by 1 base, leaving 7 bases between them. The full variable domain, its missing parts supplied by reference TRBV28 and TRBJ2-5, is DVKVTQSSRYLVKRTGEKVFLECVQDMDHENMFWYRQDPGLGLRLIYFSYDVKMKEKGDIPEGYSVSREKKERFSLILESASTNQTSMYLCASSLFPVQETQYFGPGTRLLVL.

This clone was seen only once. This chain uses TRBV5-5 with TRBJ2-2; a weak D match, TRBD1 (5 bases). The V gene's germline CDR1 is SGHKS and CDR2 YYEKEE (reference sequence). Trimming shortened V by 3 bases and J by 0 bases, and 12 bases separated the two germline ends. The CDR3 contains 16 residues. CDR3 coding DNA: TGTGCCAGCAGCTCCTACAGGCCTTCGAACACCGGGGAGCTGTTTTTT. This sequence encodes CASSSYRPSNTGELFF. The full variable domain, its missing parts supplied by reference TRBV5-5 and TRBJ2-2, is DAGVTQSPTHLIKTRGQQVTLRCSPISGHKSVSWYQQVLGQGPQFIFQYYEKEERGRGNFPDRFSARQFPNYSSELNVNALLLGDSALYLCASSSYRPSNTGELFFGEGSRLTVL.

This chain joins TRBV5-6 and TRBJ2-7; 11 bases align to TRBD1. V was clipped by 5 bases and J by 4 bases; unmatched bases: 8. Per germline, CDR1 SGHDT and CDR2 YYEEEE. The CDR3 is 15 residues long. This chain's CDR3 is CASSSGTGGAYEQYF. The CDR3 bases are TGTGCCAGCAGTTCAGGGACAGGGGGTGCGTACGAGCAGTACTTC.

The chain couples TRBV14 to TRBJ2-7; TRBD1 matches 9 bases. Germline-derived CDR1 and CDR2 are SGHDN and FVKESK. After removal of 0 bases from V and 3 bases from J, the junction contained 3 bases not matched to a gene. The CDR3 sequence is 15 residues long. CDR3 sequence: CASSQDTTGGYEQYF. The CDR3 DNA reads TGTGCCAGCAGCCAAGATACGACAGGGGGCTACGAGCAGTACTTC.

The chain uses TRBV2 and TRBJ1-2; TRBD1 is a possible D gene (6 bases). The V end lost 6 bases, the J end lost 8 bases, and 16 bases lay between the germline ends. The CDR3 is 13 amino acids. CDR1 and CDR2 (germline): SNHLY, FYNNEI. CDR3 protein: CASRWQGSGGYTF. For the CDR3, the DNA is TGTGCCAGCAGATGGCAGGGGAGTGGAGGCTACACCTTC.